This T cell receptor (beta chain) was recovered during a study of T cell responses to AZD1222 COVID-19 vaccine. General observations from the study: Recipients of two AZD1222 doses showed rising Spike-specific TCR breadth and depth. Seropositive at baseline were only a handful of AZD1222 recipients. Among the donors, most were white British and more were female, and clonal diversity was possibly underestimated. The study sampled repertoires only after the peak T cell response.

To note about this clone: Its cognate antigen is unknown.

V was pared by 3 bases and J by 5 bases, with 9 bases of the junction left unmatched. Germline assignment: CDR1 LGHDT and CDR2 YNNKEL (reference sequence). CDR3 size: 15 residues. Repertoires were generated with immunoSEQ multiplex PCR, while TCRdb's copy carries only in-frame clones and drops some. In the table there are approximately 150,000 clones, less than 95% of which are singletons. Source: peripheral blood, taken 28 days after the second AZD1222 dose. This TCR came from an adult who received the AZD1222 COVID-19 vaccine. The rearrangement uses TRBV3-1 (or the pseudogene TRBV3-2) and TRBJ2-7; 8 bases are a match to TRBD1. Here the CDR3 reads CASSHLDRVIHEQYF. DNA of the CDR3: TGTGCCAGCAGCCATCTGGACAGGGTAATCCACGAGCAGTACTTC.